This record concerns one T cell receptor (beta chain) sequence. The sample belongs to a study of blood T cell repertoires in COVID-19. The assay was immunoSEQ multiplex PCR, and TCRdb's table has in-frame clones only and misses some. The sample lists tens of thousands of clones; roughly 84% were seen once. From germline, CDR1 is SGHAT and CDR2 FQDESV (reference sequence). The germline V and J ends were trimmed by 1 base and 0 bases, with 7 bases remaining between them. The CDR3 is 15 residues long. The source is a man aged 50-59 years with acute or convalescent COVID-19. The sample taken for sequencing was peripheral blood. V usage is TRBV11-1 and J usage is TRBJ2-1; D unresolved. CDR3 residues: CASSLVPGSYNEQFF. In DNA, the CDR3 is TGTGCCAGCAGCTTAGTGCCGGGCTCCTACAATGAGCAGTTCTTC.